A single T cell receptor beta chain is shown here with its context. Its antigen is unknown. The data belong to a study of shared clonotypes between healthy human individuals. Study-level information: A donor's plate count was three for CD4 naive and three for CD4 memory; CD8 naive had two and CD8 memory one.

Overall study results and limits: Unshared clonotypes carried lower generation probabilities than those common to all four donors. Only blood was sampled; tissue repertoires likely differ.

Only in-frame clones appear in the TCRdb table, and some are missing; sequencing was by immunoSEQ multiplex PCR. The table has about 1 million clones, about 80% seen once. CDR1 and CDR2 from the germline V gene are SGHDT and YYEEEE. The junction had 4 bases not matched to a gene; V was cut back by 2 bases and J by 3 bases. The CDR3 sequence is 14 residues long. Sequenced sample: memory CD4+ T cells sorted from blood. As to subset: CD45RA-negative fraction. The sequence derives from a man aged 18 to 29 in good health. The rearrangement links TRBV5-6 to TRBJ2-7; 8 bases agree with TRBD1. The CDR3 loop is CASSLGQGNYEQYF. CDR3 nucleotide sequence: TGTGCCAGCAGCTTAGGACAGGGAAACTACGAGCAGTACTTC.